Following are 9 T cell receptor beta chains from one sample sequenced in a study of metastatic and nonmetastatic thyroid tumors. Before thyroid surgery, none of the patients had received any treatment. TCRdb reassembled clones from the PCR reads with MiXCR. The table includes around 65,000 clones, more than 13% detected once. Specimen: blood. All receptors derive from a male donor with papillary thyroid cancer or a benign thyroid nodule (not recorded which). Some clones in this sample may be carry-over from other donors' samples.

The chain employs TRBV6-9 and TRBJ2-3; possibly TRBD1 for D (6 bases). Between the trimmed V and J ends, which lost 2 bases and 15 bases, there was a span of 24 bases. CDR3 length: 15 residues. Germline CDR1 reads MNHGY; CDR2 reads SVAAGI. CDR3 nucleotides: TGTGCCAGCAGTTATGGGACACTAGGAGTAGATACGTATTATTTT. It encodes CASSYGTLGVDTYYF.

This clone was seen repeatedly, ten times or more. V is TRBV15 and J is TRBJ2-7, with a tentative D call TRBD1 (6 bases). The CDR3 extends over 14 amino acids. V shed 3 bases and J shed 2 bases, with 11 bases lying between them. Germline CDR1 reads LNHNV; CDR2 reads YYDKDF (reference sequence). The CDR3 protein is CATSSPGQPYEQYF. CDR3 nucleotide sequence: TGTGCCACCAGCAGCCCTGGACAGCCCTACGAGCAGTACTTC.

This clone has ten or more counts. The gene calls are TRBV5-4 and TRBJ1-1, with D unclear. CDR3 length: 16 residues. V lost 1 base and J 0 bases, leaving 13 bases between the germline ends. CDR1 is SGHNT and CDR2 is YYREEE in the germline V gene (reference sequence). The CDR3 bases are TGTGCCAGCAGCTTGATGGCAGGAGGCATGAACACTGAAGCTTTCTTT. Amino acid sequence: CASSLMAGGMNTEAFF.

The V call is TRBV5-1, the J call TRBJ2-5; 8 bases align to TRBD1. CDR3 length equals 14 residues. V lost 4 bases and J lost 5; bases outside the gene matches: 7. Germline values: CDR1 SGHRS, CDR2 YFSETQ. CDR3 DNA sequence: TGCGCCAGCAGCATCGCAGGGGGCGGGGAGACCCAGTACTTC. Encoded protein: CASSIAGGGETQYF.

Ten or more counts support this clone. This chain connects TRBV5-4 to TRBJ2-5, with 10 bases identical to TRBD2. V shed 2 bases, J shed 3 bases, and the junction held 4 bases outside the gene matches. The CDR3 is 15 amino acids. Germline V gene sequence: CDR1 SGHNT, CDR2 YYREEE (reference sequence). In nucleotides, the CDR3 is TGTGCCAGCAGCTTTAAGCTAGCGGGAGAAGAGACCCAGTACTTC. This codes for CASSFKLAGEETQYF.

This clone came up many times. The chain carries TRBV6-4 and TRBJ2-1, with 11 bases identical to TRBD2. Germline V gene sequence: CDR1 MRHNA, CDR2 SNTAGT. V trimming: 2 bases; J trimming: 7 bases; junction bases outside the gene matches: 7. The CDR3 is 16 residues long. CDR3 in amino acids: CASSDEIAGGHNEQFF. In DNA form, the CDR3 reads TGTGCCAGCAGTGACGAAATAGCGGGAGGGCATAATGAGCAGTTCTTC.

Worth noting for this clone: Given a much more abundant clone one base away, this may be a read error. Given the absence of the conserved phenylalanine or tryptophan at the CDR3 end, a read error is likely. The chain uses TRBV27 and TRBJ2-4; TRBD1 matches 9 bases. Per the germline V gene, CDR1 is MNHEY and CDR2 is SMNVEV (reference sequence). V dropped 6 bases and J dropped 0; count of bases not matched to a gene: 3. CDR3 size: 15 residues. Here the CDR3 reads CASRDRGLAKNIQYL. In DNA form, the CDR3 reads TGTGCCAGCAGGGACAGGGGATTAGCCAAAAACATTCAGTACCTC.

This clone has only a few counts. The DNA of the CDR3 is TGTGCCAGCAGTTATGACACGCCTTGGGTACAGAACTATGGCTACACCTTC. Protein sequence: CASSYDTPWVQNYGYTF. The genes are TRBV6-2 or TRBV6-3 and TRBJ1-2, with D uncertain. V lost 3 bases, J lost 2 bases, and 19 bases lay in between. The CDR3 loop spans 17 amino acids. CDR1 is MNHEY, CDR2 SVGEGT, per germline.

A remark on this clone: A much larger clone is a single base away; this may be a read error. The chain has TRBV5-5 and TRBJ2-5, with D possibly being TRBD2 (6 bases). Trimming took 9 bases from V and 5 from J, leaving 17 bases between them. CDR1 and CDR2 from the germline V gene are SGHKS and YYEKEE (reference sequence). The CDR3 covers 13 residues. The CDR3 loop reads CAINGGSGETQYF. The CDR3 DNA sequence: TGTGCCATCAATGGAGGGAGTGGTGAGACCCAGTACTTC. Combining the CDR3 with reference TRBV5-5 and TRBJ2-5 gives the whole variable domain DAGVTQSPTHLIKTRGQQVTLRCSPISGHKSVSWYQQVLGQGPQFIFQYYEKEERGRGNFPDRFSARQFPNYSSELNVNALLLGDSALYLCAINGGSGETQYFGPGTRLLVL.